The 13 T cell receptor beta chains given below trace back to one sample, sequenced in a study of blood T cell repertoires in COVID-19. Only in-frame clones appear in the TCRdb table, and some are missing; sequencing was by immunoSEQ multiplex PCR. The sample consists of some 160,000 clones, 85% to 90% of them appearing once. The specimen was peripheral blood. The source of these receptors is a woman in her 70s with acute or convalescent COVID-19.

This chain connects TRBV28 to TRBJ1-5; TRBD1 is a possible D gene (5 bases). Trimming took 6 bases from V and 6 from J, leaving 18 bases between them. The CDR3 length is 15 residues. Germline V gene data show CDR1 as MDHEN and CDR2 as SYDVKM. In nucleotides, the CDR3 is TGTGCCAGCAGCCCAAGCCCAGGGCGGAGTCAGCCCCAGCATTTT. Amino acids: CASSPSPGRSQPQHF.

The chain joins TRBV2 to TRBJ2-7; no definite D call. The germline V gene has CDR1 SNHLY and CDR2 FYNNEI. V was clipped by 4 bases and J by 2 bases, with 12 bases between them. The CDR3 has 14 residues. The CDR3 DNA reads as TGTGCCAGCAGTGTTTTTAGTCCCCCCTACGAGCAGTACTTC. It encodes CASSVFSPPYEQYF. Looking up the rest from reference TRBV2 and TRBJ2-7 gives the full variable domain: EPEVTQTPSHQVTQMGQEVILRCVPISNHLYFYWYRQILGQKVEFLVSFYNNEISEKSEIFDDQFSVERPDGSNFTLKIRSTKLEDSAMYFCASSVFSPPYEQYFGPGTRLTVT.

This rearrangement joins TRBV29-1 to TRBJ2-1; tentatively, D is TRBD1 (5 bases). Germline values: CDR1 SQVTM, CDR2 ANQGSEA. V was pared by 6 bases and J by 2 bases, with 17 bases between. There are 15 residues in the CDR3. CDR3 residues: CSVRVGHYAYNEQFF. The CDR3 nucleotides are TGCAGCGTGCGAGTAGGACACTACGCCTACAATGAGCAGTTCTTC.

This clone was detected once. V usage is TRBV6-2 or TRBV6-3 and J usage is TRBJ1-5; 11 bases are a match to TRBD1. Germline CDR1 MNHEY, CDR2 SVGEGT. With V trimmed by 4 bases and J by 4 bases, 6 bases remained unmatched. This CDR3 comprises 16 residues. Here the CDR3 DNA reads TGTGCCAGCAGTTCGGGACAGGGGGAGTGGAATCAGCCCCAGCATTTT. Its protein is CASSSGQGEWNQPQHF.

A single count supports this clone. V gene TRBV5-1 combines with J gene TRBJ1-3; 7 nucleotides match TRBD1. The ends lost 4 bases at V and 2 bases at J; junction bases unmatched: 6. The CDR3 totals 15 residues. In germline, CDR1 is SGHRS, CDR2 YFSETQ. DNA for the CDR3: TGCGCCAGCAGCCCCGGGACAGTACCTGGAAACACCATATATTTT. Its protein is CASSPGTVPGNTIYF.

V usage is TRBV3-1 (or the pseudogene TRBV3-2) and J usage is TRBJ1-4, with 8 positions matching TRBD1. From germline, CDR1 is LGHDT and CDR2 YNNKEL (reference sequence). V lost 3 bases, J lost 5 bases, and 14 bases stayed unmatched. The CDR3 is 18 amino acids. The CDR3, as DNA: TGTGCCAGCAGCCATGCTGGACAGGGAGACGGCGGAAATGAAAAACTGTTTTTT. Protein: CASSHAGQGDGGNEKLFF.

The chain employs TRBV6-5 and TRBJ2-1; TRBD2 might be the D (5 bases). The CDR3 spans 13 residues. The germline CDR1 and CDR2 sequences are MNHEY and SVGAGI. The V end was cut by 5 bases, the J end by 0 bases, with 5 bases between. The chain's CDR3 is CASSRDSYNEQFF. CDR3 bases: TGTGCCAGCAGTCGGGACTCCTACAATGAGCAGTTCTTC.

The chain couples TRBV21-1 to TRBJ1-2. TRBV21-1 is deemed a pseudogene. The CDR3 loop spans 15 amino acids. The chain's CDR3 is CASSKVKTDFYGYTF. Written as DNA, the CDR3 is TGTGCCAGCAGCAAAGTTAAGACGGACTTCTATGGCTACACCTTC.

A few counts support this clone. J is TRBJ2-3 and V is TRBV27; 8 bases are shared with TRBD2. The V and J ends lost 1 base and 4 bases, in that order; junction bases with no gene match: 4. The CDR3 extends over 15 amino acids. Looked up from germline, CDR1 is MNHEY and CDR2 is SMNVEV (reference sequence). The CDR3 loop reads CASSLYQAGADTQYF. CDR3 nucleotides: TGTGCCAGCAGTTTATATCAAGCGGGAGCAGATACGCAGTATTTT.

The chain uses TRBV13 and TRBJ2-1, with TRBD2 identical over 7 bases. The CDR3 spans 17 residues. From germline, CDR1 is PRHDT and CDR2 FYEKMQ (reference sequence). J was trimmed by 0 bases and V by 5 bases; bases with no gene match: 10. The CDR3 sequence is CASSPDWGGPSYNEQFF. The DNA of the CDR3 is TGTGCCAGCAGCCCCGACTGGGGGGGTCCCTCCTACAATGAGCAGTTCTTC.

The chain uses TRBV9 and TRBJ2-7, with 9 nucleotides matching TRBD2. Germline CDR1 and CDR2: SGDLS and YYNGEE. The CDR3 runs to 16 residues. The trim removed 0 bases at V and 6 bases at J, leaving 10 bases unmatched. For the CDR3, the DNA is TGTGCCAGCAGCGTAGGGCTTAGCGGGAGAAGTGGCGAGCAGTACTTC. It yields the protein CASSVGLSGRSGEQYF.

The chain recombines TRBV7-8 with TRBJ1-5, with 12 bases aligning to TRBD1. J was trimmed by 0 bases and V by 4 bases; bases with no gene match: 4. CDR3 length: 17 residues. Germline assignment: CDR1 SGHVS and CDR2 FQNEAQ. The CDR3 protein is CASSYGTGGYSNQPQHF. For the CDR3, the DNA is TGTGCCAGCAGCTACGGGACAGGGGGCTATAGCAATCAGCCCCAGCATTTT.

This rearrangement joins TRBV7-2 to TRBJ1-6; 10 bases match TRBD1. The V and J ends lost 4 bases and 9 bases, in that order; junction bases with no gene match: 6. The CDR3 contains 15 residues. The V gene's germline CDR1 is SGHTA and CDR2 FQGNSA. The CDR3 coding sequence is TGTGCCAGCAGCTCACGACAGGGGGCTGGTTCACCCCTCCACTTT. It is translated as CASSSRQGAGSPLHF.